This T cell receptor beta chain was sequenced for a study of control samples from healthy donors and cancer patients. Between the trimmed V and J ends, which lost 7 bases and 0 bases, there was a span of 12 bases. Germline loops: CDR1 KGHDR, CDR2 SFDVKD. The CDR3 runs to 15 residues. Data came from immunoSEQ multiplex PCR; TCRdb stores just in-frame clones and leaves some out. The top ten hold approximately 0.7% of the sample, which has approximately 170,000 clones, about 93% seen once. The chain couples TRBV24-1 to TRBJ2-1; D perhaps matches TRBD2 (5 bases). This TCR derives from a woman aged 25 to 39 in good health. The sequencing sample was made of blood. This CDR3 reads CATSQRSSSYNEQFF. The CDR3 DNA follows: TGTGCCACCAGCCAGCGGTCCAGCTCCTACAATGAGCAGTTCTTC.